This entry is about one TCR beta chain. Its matching antigen is unknown. These data originate in a study of PD-1 blockade in classical Hodgkin lymphoma. Study at large: Once every 2 weeks, patients received intravenous nivolumab at 3 mg/kg.

Exposure to brentuximab vedotin varied, and each patient had relapsed following autologous stem cell transplantation. The data were produced by immunoSEQ multiplex PCR, yet TCRdb's version contains in-frame clones alone and is incomplete. The sample includes about 15,000 clones, over 70% of them seen just once. Study observations and caveats: Underlying causes for the observed repertoire differences were not defined, possibly disease activity or prior therapy. By C4D1, diversity of CD4+ TCRs had risen significantly, whereas that of CD8+ TCRs had not. Diversity similar to that of newly diagnosed patients was seen at baseline in complete responders.

The V gene lost 2 bases and the J gene lost 3 bases, with 11 bases spanning the gap. This CDR3 has 14 residues. Germline assignment: CDR1 MNHEY and CDR2 SVGAGI. V gene TRBV6-5 combines with J gene TRBJ2-7; D might be TRBD1 (6 bases). The sample in question was peripheral blood mononuclear cells (PBMCs), obtained before the second cycle of nivolumab. The receptor comes from a human donor with classical Hodgkin lymphoma. The CDR3 DNA reads TGTGCCAGCAGTTACGGGGGCAGTGACTACGAGCAGTACTTC. Protein sequence: CASSYGGSDYEQYF.